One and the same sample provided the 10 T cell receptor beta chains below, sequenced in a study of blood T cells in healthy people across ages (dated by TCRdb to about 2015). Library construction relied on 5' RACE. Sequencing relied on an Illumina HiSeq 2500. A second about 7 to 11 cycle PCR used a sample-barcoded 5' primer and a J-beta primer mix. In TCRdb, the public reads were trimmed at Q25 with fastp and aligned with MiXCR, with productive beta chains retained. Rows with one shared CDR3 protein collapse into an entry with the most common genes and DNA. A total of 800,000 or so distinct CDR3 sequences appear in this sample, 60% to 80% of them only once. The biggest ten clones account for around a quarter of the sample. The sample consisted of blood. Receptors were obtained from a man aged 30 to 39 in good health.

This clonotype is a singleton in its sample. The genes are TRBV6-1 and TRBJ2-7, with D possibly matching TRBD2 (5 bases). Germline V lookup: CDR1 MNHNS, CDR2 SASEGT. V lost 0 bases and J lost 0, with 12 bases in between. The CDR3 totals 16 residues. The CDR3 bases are TGTGCCAGCAGTGAAGCGCGGGCAGCGTACTCCTACGAGCAGTACTTC. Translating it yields CASSEARAAYSYEQYF.

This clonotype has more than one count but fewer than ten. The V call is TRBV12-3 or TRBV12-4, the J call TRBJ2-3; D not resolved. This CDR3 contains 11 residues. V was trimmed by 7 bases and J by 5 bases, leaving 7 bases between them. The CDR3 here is CASTGGDTQYF. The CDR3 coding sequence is TGTGCCAGCACCGGCGGAGATACGCAGTATTTT.

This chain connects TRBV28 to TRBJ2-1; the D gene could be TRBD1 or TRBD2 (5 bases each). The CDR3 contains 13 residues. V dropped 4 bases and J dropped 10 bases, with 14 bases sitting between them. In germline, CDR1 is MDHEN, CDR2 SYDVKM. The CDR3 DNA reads TGTGCCAGCAGTTCCACCCACGGGGACGAGCAGTTCTTC. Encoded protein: CASSSTHGDEQFF.

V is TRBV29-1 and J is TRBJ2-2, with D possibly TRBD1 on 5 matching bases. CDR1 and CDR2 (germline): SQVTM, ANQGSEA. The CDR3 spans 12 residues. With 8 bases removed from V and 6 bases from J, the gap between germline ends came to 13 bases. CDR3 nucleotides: TGCAGCATACGGAAGGGGTCCGGGGAGCTGTTTTTT. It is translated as CSIRKGSGELFF.

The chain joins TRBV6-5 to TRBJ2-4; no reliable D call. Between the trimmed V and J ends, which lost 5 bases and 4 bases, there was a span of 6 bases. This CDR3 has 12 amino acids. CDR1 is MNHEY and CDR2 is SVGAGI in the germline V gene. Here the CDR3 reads CASSGVKNIQYF. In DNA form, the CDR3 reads TGTGCCAGCAGTGGTGTAAAAAACATTCAGTACTTC.

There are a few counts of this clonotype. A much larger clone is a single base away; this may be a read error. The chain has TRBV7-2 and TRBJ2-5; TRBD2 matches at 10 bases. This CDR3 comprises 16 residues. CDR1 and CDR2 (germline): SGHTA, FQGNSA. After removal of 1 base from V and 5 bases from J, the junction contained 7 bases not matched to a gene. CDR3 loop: CASSLVDSGGGETQYF. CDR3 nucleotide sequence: TGTGCCAGCAGCTTAGTTGACAGCGGGGGGGGTGAGACCCAGTACTTC.

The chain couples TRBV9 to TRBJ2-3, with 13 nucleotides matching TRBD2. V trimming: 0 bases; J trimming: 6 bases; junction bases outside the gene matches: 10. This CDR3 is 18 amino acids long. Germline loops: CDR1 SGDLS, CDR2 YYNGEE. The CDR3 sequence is CASSVDSLAGGPYDTQYF. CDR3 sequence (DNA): TGTGCCAGCAGCGTAGATTCACTAGCGGGGGGGCCCTACGATACGCAGTATTTT.

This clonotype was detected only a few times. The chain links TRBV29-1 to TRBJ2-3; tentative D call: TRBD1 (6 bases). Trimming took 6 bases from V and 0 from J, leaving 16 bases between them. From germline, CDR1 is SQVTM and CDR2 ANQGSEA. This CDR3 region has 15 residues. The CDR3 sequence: CSVDDRKSSTDTQYF. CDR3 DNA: TGCAGCGTGGATGACAGGAAGTCTAGCACAGATACGCAGTATTTT.

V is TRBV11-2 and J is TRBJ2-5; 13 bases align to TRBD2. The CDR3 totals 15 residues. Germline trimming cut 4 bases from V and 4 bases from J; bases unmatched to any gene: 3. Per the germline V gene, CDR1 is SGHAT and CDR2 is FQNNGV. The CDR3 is CASSSGLAGAETQYF. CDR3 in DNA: TGTGCCAGCAGCTCAGGACTAGCGGGGGCAGAGACCCAGTACTTC.

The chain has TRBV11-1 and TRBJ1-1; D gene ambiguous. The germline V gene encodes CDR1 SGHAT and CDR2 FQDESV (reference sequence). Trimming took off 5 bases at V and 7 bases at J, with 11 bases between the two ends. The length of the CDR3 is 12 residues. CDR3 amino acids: CASSPDGYEAFF. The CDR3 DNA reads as TGTGCCAGCAGCCCGGACGGCTATGAAGCTTTCTTT.